What follows are 7 T cell receptor beta chains derived from one specimen sequenced in a study of OX40 agonist ivuxolimab in advanced cancers. The data were produced by immunoSEQ multiplex PCR, yet TCRdb's version contains in-frame clones alone and is incomplete. Of about 15,000 clones listed, about 81% are singletons. Specimen: CD4+ or CD8+ T cells sorted from blood, collected in a trial of the OX40 agonist ivuxolimab. Every receptor here comes from an adult with an advanced solid tumor such as melanoma, head and neck, liver or kidney cancer.

As DNA, the CDR3 is TGTGCCAGCAGCGTAAGCGGAGAGACCCAGTACTTC. Its translation is CASSVSGETQYF. This chain uses TRBV9 with TRBJ2-5; maybe TRBD2 (5 bases). The CDR3 contains 12 residues. V was cut by 1 base and J by 4 bases, with 5 bases left in between. Germline CDR1 reads SGDLS; CDR2 reads YYNGEE.

This clone was picked up one time. V usage is TRBV6-5 and J usage is TRBJ2-7; 7 bases are a match to TRBD2. CDR3 length equals 13 residues. Germline V CDR1 and CDR2: MNHEY, SVGAGI. The ends lost 2 bases at V and 3 bases at J; junction bases unmatched: 1. CDR3 sequence (DNA): TGTGCCAGCAGTTACCGGGGGGACTACGAGCAGTACTTC. The encoded protein is CASSYRGDYEQYF.

The genes are TRBV25-1 and TRBJ2-7; 10 positions match TRBD1. Germline V lookup: CDR1 MGHDK, CDR2 SYGVNS. The CDR3 has 14 amino acids. V trimming: 5 bases; J trimming: 3 bases; junction bases outside the gene matches: 4. The chain's CDR3 is CASSKGQGSYEQYF. CDR3 nucleotide sequence: TGTGCCAGCAGTAAGGGACAGGGGAGCTACGAGCAGTACTTC.

This clone was observed a handful of times. The same CDR3 is also encoded by other DNA sequences in this sample. The chain links TRBV7-2 to TRBJ2-7, with 7 bases matching TRBD1. The CDR3 spans 14 residues. Losses at the gene ends were 1 base for V and 0 bases for J; bases not matched to a gene: 0. Germline V gene sequence: CDR1 SGHTA, CDR2 FQGNSA. This CDR3 reads CASSLGTGSYEQYF. Written as DNA, the CDR3 is TGTGCCAGCAGCTTAGGGACAGGCTCCTACGAGCAGTACTTC. Complete variable domain (other parts from reference TRBV7-2 and TRBJ2-7): GAGVSQSPSNKVTEKGKDVELRCDPISGHTALYWYRQSLGQGLEFLIYFQGNSAPDKSGLPSDRFSAERTGGSVSTLTIQRTQQEDSAVYLCASSLGTGSYEQYFGPGTRLTVT.

The V and J genes are TRBV30 and TRBJ2-3, with no clear D. Germline CDR1 reads GTSNPN; CDR2 reads SVGIG (reference sequence). The germline V and J ends were trimmed by 4 bases and 5 bases, with 19 bases remaining between them. The CDR3 loop spans 15 amino acids. The CDR3 sequence: CAWTQPGKGIDTQYF. The CDR3 bases are TGTGCCTGGACACAACCAGGCAAGGGAATAGATACGCAGTATTTT.

J is TRBJ2-1 and V is TRBV19; D is perhaps TRBD1 (6 bases). Germline CDR1 LNHDA, CDR2 SQIVND (reference sequence). The CDR3 consists of 13 residues. The V end was cut by 3 bases, the J end by 8 bases, with 11 bases between. The CDR3 bases are TGTGCCAGTAGTATGGGAACAGGGTATGAGCAGTTCTTC. It specifies CASSMGTGYEQFF. Using reference TRBV19 and TRBJ2-1 for the parts outside the CDR3, the full variable domain is DGGITQSPKYLFRKEGQNVTLSCEQNLNHDAMYWYRQDPGQGLRLIYYSQIVNDFQKGDIAEGYSVSREKKESFPLTVTSAQKNPTAFYLCASSMGTGYEQFFGPGTRLTVL.

The rearrangement links TRBV5-4 to TRBJ2-4; TRBD2 is a possible D gene (6 bases). Trimming took 4 bases from V and 9 from J, leaving 17 bases between them. The CDR3 runs 14 residues. Germline CDR1 SGHNT, CDR2 YYREEE (reference sequence). DNA of the CDR3: TGTGCCAGCAGCCCCCGAGGGGAGCGGGCCATTCAGTACTTC. Amino acid sequence: CASSPRGERAIQYF.